This TCR beta chain was recorded in a study of Graves' ophthalmopathy and Graves' hyperthyroidism. In its sample, this clonotype was seen many times. Serum thyroxine and TRAb, along with clinical symptoms, thyroid ultrasound and orbital computed tomography, were what diagnosis relied on. The CDR3 runs 13 residues. Per germline, CDR1 ENHRY and CDR2 SYGVKD. V lost 9 bases to trimming and J lost 3 bases, with 12 bases between them. Transcripts of RNA were the source for amplifying TCR beta CDR3 regions. HTBI-primed first-round RT-PCR preceded second-round multiplex PCR. TCRdb reprocessed the multiplex PCR reads via MiXCR and lists one record per CDR3 protein. The sample records roughly 400,000 distinct CDR3 sequences, over 15% being singletons.

Sequencing input: peripheral blood. The chain employs TRBV10-3 and TRBJ1-5; D might be TRBD1 (5 bases). This TCR came from a woman aged 18-29 years with stable Graves' hyperthyroidism. The CDR3 sequence is CAINEGLNQPQHF. The CDR3 DNA sequence: TGTGCCATAAACGAGGGGCTCAATCAGCCCCAGCATTTT.